The 18 T cell receptor beta chains below were found in one sample sequenced in a study of beta chain features in type 1 diabetes. Study-level points and caveats: A moderate, significant TCRB CDR3 shortening appeared in type 1 diabetes across four CD4+ subsets.

TCRB transcripts that were expressed got sequenced, as all of the isolated RNA had been reverse transcribed. Generated by immunoSEQ multiplex PCR, the TCRdb table keeps only in-frame clones and is missing some. The sample lists about 260,000 clones; about a fifth were seen once. Which antigens these TCRs recognize remains unknown. Sequencing was performed on naive CD4+ T cells from blood. All receptors derive from a woman aged 40 to 55 with type 1 diabetes.

The chain uses TRBV6-1 and TRBJ1-2; D uncertain. Trimming took off 6 bases at V and 3 bases at J, with 8 bases between the two ends. Germline loops: CDR1 MNHNS, CDR2 SASEGT. The CDR3 covers 12 residues. CDR3 region: CASSHTDYGYTF. CDR3 DNA: TGTGCCAGCAGCCACACCGACTATGGCTACACCTTC.

The chain couples TRBV5-1 to TRBJ2-3; a weak D match, TRBD2 (5 bases). The V end lost 0 bases, the J end lost 5 bases, and 16 bases lay between the germline ends. The V gene's germline CDR1 is SGHRS and CDR2 YFSETQ. This CDR3 contains 16 residues. The CDR3 bases are TGCGCCAGCAGCTTGGGAGGGCGTAAGTCGATAGATACGCAGTATTTT. Its protein is CASSLGGRKSIDTQYF.

The rearrangement joins TRBV18 to TRBJ2-3, with D tentatively TRBD2 (5 bases). Germline assignment: CDR1 KGHSH and CDR2 LQKENI. Trimming stripped 4 bases from V and 0 bases from J, with 11 bases between. The CDR3 consists of 15 residues. CDR3 sequence: CASSRPGISTDTQYF. The CDR3 DNA sequence: TGTGCCAGCTCACGTCCGGGGATAAGCACAGATACGCAGTATTTT.

This clone has only a few counts. The CDR3: CATSRDLSGYTF. CDR3 nucleotides: TGTGCCACCAGCAGAGATCTATCGGGCTACACCTTC. The chain carries TRBV15 and TRBJ1-2; D not resolved. This CDR3 has 12 residues. V gave up 0 bases and J gave up 8 bases, with 7 bases separating them. CDR1 is LNHNV, CDR2 YYDKDF, per germline (reference sequence).

This clone was seen a few times. The chain joins TRBV29-1 to TRBJ1-1, with D uncertain. This CDR3 region has 12 residues. Trimming took 5 bases from V and 1 from J, leaving 8 bases between them. Germline CDR1 SQVTM, CDR2 ANQGSEA. The CDR3 loop reads CSVFQANTEAFF. CDR3 sequence (DNA): TGCAGCGTTTTCCAGGCGAACACTGAAGCTTTCTTT.

The chain links TRBV5-1 to TRBJ2-7; 8 positions match TRBD2. CDR1 is SGHRS, CDR2 YFSETQ, per germline. V was pared by 0 bases and J by 0 bases, with 2 bases of the junction left unmatched. The CDR3 runs 15 residues. The DNA for the CDR3 is TGCGCCAGCAGCTTGGGACTAGCGCACTCCTACGAGCAGTACTTC. It codes for CASSLGLAHSYEQYF. The whole variable domain, remainder taken from reference TRBV5-1 and TRBJ2-7, is KAGVTQTPRYLIKTRGQQVTLSCSPISGHRSVSWYQQTPGQGLQFLFEYFSETQRNKGNFPGRFSGRQFSNSRSEMNVSTLELGDSALYLCASSLGLAHSYEQYFGPGTRLTVT.

This chain links TRBV18 with TRBJ2-1; TRBD2 is a possible D gene (5 bases). Trimming took 4 bases from V and 2 from J, leaving 12 bases between them. Germline loops: CDR1 KGHSH, CDR2 LQKENI. The CDR3 consists of 15 residues. Here the CDR3 DNA reads TGTGCCAGCTCACTGGGCGGGTTTACCTACAATGAGCAGTTCTTC. Translated: CASSLGGFTYNEQFF.

This clone was counted only a few times. This chain links TRBV2 with TRBJ2-3, with 9 bases aligning to TRBD2. V shed 7 bases, J shed 5 bases, and the junction held 4 bases outside the gene matches. Germline V CDR1 and CDR2: SNHLY, FYNNEI. This CDR3 is 13 amino acids long. CDR3 region: CASTSGIGDTQYF. DNA for the CDR3: TGTGCCAGCACTAGCGGGATAGGAGATACGCAGTATTTT.

V usage is TRBV4-3 and J usage is TRBJ1-2, with D possibly being TRBD1 (5 bases). Trimming shortened V by 1 base and J by 2 bases, and 8 bases separated the two germline ends. The germline V gene encodes CDR1 LGHNA and CDR2 YSLEER. The CDR3 has 14 residues. The DNA for the CDR3 is TGCGCCAGCAGCCAAGCCGACAGAAACTATGGCTACACCTTC. Translation gives CASSQADRNYGYTF.

This rearrangement joins TRBV7-2 to TRBJ1-4; D is perhaps TRBD1 (5 bases). V lost 1 base and J lost 7, with 16 bases in between. This CDR3 comprises 16 residues. Looked up from germline, CDR1 is SGHTA and CDR2 is FQGNSA. The CDR3 DNA is TGTGCCAGCAGCTTAGAGGCCTCCAGGGTGCGTGAAAAACTGTTTTTT. Protein sequence: CASSLEASRVREKLFF.

V usage is TRBV5-1 and J usage is TRBJ2-5; TRBD2 might be the D (5 bases). From germline, CDR1 is SGHRS and CDR2 YFSETQ. The CDR3 has 14 residues. V was trimmed by 0 bases and J by 5 bases, leaving 11 bases between them. CDR3 sequence reads: CASSLGLARETQYF. The CDR3 bases are TGCGCCAGCAGCTTGGGCCTAGCCAGGGAGACCCAGTACTTC.

Only a few counts were recorded for this clone. The V and J genes are TRBV7-3 and TRBJ2-7; TRBD2 agrees at 10 bases. The CDR3 has 15 amino acids. J gave up 7 bases and V 5 bases, and 11 bases lay outside the gene matches. Germline V gene lookup returns CDR1 SGHTA and CDR2 FQGTGA. The CDR3 bases are TGTGCCAGCAGCCTTTCCGGGACTAGCGCGGATGAGCAGTACTTC. Translation: CASSLSGTSADEQYF.

The chain carries TRBV7-2 and TRBJ2-3; D might be TRBD1 (6 bases). The CDR3 is 13 residues long. V lost 2 bases and J lost 10, with 13 bases in between. Germline values: CDR1 SGHTA, CDR2 FQGNSA. This CDR3 reads CASSLTDSHAQYF. The DNA of the CDR3 is TGTGCCAGCAGCTTAACGGACAGCCACGCGCAGTATTTT. The full variable domain, completed using reference TRBV7-2 and TRBJ2-3, is GAGVSQSPSNKVTEKGKDVELRCDPISGHTALYWYRQSLGQGLEFLIYFQGNSAPDKSGLPSDRFSAERTGGSVSTLTIQRTQQEDSAVYLCASSLTDSHAQYFGPGTRLTVL.

This clone has more than one count but fewer than ten. The chain has TRBV4-3 and TRBJ1-5; unclear D gene. Trimming left V 0 bases short and J 3 bases short, with 9 bases between. The CDR3 extends over 15 amino acids. Germline CDR1 and CDR2: LGHNA and YSLEER. The CDR3 region is CASSQDPGPNQPQHF. CDR3 nucleotides: TGCGCCAGCAGCCAAGATCCAGGTCCCAATCAGCCCCAGCATTTT.

This clone was seen a few times. In nucleotides, the CDR3 is TGTGCCAGCAGCTCAGGAGGAGGGCTAGTGGGCACAGATACGCAGTATTTT. Its translation: CASSSGGGLVGTDTQYF. The genes are TRBV9 and TRBJ2-3, with TRBD2 as a possible D gene (6 bases). Trimming left V 4 bases short and J 1 base short, with 19 bases between. This CDR3 has 17 residues. Germline assignment: CDR1 SGDLS and CDR2 YYNGEE.

This clone has only a few counts. The genes are TRBV9 and TRBJ2-2; perhaps TRBD1 as D (5 bases). V was trimmed by 3 bases and J by 1 base, leaving 10 bases between them. Germline CDR1 is SGDLS and CDR2 is YYNGEE. The CDR3 consists of 15 residues. The chain's CDR3 is CASSGRTLNTGELFF. CDR3 sequence (DNA): TGTGCCAGCAGCGGACGGACACTGAACACCGGGGAGCTGTTTTTT.

The chain employs TRBV20-1 and TRBJ2-7, with D hard to call. Germline V lookup: CDR1 DFQATT, CDR2 SNEGSKA (reference sequence). The CDR3 contains 11 residues. With 3 bases removed from V and 0 bases from J, the gap between germline ends came to 3 bases. The CDR3 is CSASYSYEQYF. Written as DNA, the CDR3 is TGCAGTGCTAGCTACTCCTACGAGCAGTACTTC.

The J gene is TRBJ2-5, the V gene TRBV5-1; 8 bases are a match to TRBD2. The CDR3 totals 15 residues. V lost 7 bases to trimming and J lost 5 bases; unmatched junction nucleotides: 13. Germline V gene lookup returns CDR1 SGHRS and CDR2 YFSETQ. The CDR3 region is CASSLAGLTPETQYF. CDR3 in DNA: TGCGCCAGCTCCCTAGCGGGCCTCACGCCGGAGACCCAGTACTTC.